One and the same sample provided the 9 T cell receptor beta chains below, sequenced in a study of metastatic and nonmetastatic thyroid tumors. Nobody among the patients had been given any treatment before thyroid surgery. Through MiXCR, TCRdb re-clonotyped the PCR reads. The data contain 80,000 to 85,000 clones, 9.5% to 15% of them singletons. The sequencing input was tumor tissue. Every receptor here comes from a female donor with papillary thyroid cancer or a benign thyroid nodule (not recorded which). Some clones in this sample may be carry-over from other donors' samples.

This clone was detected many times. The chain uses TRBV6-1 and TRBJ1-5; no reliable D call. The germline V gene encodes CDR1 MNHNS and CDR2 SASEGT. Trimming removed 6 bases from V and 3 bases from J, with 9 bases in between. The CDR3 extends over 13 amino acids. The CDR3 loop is CASRSIDNQPQHF. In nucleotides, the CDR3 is TGTGCCAGCAGGTCCATCGACAATCAGCCCCAGCATTTT.

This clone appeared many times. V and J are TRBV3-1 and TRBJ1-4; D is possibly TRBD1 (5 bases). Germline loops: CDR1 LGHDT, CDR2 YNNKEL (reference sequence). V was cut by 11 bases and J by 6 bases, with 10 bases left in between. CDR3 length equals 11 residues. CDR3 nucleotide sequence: TGTGCCGTAGGAGGGGATGAAAAACTGTTTTTT. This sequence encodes CAVGGDEKLFF.

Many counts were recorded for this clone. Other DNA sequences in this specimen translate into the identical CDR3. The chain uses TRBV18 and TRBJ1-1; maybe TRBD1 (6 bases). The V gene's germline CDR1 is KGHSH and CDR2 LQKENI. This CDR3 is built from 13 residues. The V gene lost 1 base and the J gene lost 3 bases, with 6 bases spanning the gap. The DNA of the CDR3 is TGTGCCAGCTCACCACAGGGGGACACTGAAGCTTTCTTT. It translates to CASSPQGDTEAFF.

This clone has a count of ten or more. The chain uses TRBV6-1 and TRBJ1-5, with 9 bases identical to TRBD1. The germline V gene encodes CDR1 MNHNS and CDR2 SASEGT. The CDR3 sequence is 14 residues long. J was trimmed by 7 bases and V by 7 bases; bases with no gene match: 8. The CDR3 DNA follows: TGTGCCAGCACAGCACAGGGGGCAAGACAGCCCCAGCATTTT. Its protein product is CASTAQGARQPQHF.

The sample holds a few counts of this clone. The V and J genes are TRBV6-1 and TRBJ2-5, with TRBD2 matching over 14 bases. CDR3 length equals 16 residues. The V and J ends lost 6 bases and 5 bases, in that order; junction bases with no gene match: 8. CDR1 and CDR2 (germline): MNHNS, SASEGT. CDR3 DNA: TGTGCCAGCAGCTCGGGGACTAGCGGGAGAAAGGAGACCCAGTACTTC. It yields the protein CASSSGTSGRKETQYF.

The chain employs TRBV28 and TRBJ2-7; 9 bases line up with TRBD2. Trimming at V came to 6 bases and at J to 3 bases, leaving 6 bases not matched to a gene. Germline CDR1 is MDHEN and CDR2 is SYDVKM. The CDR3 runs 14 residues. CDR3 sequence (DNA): TGTGCCAGCAGGAATAGCGGGAGTCGCTACGAGCAGTACTTC. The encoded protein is CASRNSGSRYEQYF.

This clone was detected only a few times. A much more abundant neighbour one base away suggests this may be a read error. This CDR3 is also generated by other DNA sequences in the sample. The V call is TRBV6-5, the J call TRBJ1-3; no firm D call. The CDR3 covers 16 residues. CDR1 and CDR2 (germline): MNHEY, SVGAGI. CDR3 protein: CASSLTRTTSGNTICF. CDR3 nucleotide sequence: TGTGCCAGCAGTTTAACACGGACGACCTCTGGAAACACCATATGTTTT.

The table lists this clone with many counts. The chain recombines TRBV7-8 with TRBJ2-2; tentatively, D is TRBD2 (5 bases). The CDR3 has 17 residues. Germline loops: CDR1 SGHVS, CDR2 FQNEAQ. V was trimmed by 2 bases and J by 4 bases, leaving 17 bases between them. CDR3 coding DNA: TGTGCCAGCAGCTTATGGACTGCGGCCCCCCGCACCGGGGAGCTGTTTTTT. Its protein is CASSLWTAAPRTGELFF.

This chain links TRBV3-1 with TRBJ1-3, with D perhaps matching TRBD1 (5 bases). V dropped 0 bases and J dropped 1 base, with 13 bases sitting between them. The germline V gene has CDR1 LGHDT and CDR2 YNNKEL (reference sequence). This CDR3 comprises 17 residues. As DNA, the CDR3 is TGTGCCAGCAGCCAAGAAGCCTGGGGGGGATCTGGAAACACCATATATTTT. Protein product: CASSQEAWGGSGNTIYF.